This TCR beta chain was retrieved from a study of CD8 T cells in ankylosing spondylitis. Study-level points and caveats: Matched synovial fluid from ankylosing spondylitis patients was reported to be enriched for disease-linked clones. Made up of 7 to 9 highly homologous variants, a TCR beta motif appeared characteristic of ankylosing spondylitis blood.

Germline V gene lookup returns CDR1 SGHRS and CDR2 YFSETQ. V shed 4 bases, J shed 4 bases, and the junction held 8 bases outside the gene matches. The length of the CDR3 is 15 residues. Quantitative 5'-RACE with molecular barcodes produced the TCR beta libraries. TCRdb independently ran MiXCR on the 5' RACE reads; one entry per CDR3 protein. This sample has hundreds of thousands of distinct CDR3 sequences, with 10% to 15% found just once. Only a few counts were recorded for this clonotype. Its matching antigen is unknown. Sequences were obtained from blood, either unsorted or a sorted T cell fraction (not recorded which). This rearrangement joins TRBV5-1 to TRBJ2-7, with 10 nucleotides matching TRBD1. This receptor was obtained from a male donor with ankylosing spondylitis. CDR3: CASSVPGQGRYEQYF. The DNA of the CDR3 is TGCGCCAGCAGCGTCCCGGGACAGGGGCGATACGAGCAGTACTTC.